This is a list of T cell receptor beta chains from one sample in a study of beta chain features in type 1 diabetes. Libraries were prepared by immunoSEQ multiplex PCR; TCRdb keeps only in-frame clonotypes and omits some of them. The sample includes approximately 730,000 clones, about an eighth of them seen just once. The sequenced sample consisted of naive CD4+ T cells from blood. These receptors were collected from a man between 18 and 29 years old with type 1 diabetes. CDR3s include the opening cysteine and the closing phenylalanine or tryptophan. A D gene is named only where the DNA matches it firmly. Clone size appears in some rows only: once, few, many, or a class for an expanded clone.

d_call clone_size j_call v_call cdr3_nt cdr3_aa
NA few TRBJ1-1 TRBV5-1 TGCGCCAGCAGCTCAGGACGTATGAACACTGAAGCTTTCTTT CASSSGRMNTEAFF
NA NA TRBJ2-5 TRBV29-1 TGCAGCGTTGAAAGGGAGTCCGGGGAGACCCAGTACTTC CSVERESGETQYF
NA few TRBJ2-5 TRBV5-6 TGTGCCAGCAGCTTCAGGGGACCAGAGACCCAGTACTTC CASSFRGPETQYF
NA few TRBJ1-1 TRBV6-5 TGTGCCAGCAGTTACTCGAATGGTGAAGCTTTCTTT CASSYSNGEAFF
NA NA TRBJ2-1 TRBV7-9 TGTGCCAGCAGCCCTCTAATGGGGCAGTTCTTC CASSPLMGQFF
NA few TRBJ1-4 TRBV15 TGTGCCACCAGCAGTCGACAGGCAACTAATGAAAAACTGTTTTTT CATSSRQATNEKLFF
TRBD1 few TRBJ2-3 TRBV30 TGTGCCTGGAGAACAGGGGGCACAGATACGCAGTATTTT CAWRTGGTDTQYF
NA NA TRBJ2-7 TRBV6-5 TGTGCCAGCAGCCAAGCCAGCAGCTCCTACGAGCAGTACTTC CASSQASSSYEQYF
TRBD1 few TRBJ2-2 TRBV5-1 TGCGCCAGCAGCCGGACAGGGGAAAGTAGCACCGGGGAGCTGTTTTTT CASSRTGESSTGELFF
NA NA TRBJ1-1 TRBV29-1 TGCAGGGTCGGGGGGAACACTGAAGCTTTCTTT CRVGGNTEAFF
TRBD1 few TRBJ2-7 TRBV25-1 TGTGCCAGCAGTGCCCCGGGACAGCCCCGAGAGGAGCAGTACTTC CASSAPGQPREEQYF
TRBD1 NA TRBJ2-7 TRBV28 TGTGCCAGCACACGACCAGGGGGTTACGAGCAGTACTTC CASTRPGGYEQYF
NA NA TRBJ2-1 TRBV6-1 TGTGCCAGCAGTGCCACAGACCTCCCACTGGGGAATTTCTTC CASSATDLPLGNFF
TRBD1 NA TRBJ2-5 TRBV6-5 TGTGCCAGCAGTTACGGTGCAGGGGGCCCTACGGAGACCCAGTACTTC CASSYGAGGPTETQYF
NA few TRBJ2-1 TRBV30 TGTGCCTGGAGTCCTACTAGCTATCCGTGGGATGAGCAGTTCTTC CAWSPTSYPWDEQFF
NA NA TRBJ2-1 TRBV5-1 TGCGCCAGCAGCTTGGGACAGGGAGGAGGGAATGAGCAGTTCTTC CASSLGQGGGNEQFF
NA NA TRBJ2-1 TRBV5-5 TGTGCCAGCAGCTTGGGGTGGGTCGATGAGCAGTTCTTC CASSLGWVDEQFF
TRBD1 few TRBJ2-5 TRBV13 TGTGCCAGCAGCTTAGTTGCCGGGACAGGGAACGAGACCCAGTACTTC CASSLVAGTGNETQYF